These 23 T cell receptor beta chains originate from one sample sequenced in a study of T cells in Graves' hyperthyroidism and ophthalmopathy. Amplification of TCR beta CDR3 regions used RNA as the template. The study used the HTBI primer set for a first-round RT-PCR of the TCR CDR3. TCRdb processed the multiplex PCR reads anew with MiXCR; each CDR3 protein has one entry. In the table there are about 340,000 distinct CDR3 sequences, around a sixth of which are singletons. Sequenced input: blood. The receptors stem from a woman aged 50 to 65 with Graves' hyperthyroidism.

The rearrangement links TRBV7-9 to TRBJ1-5; maybe TRBD1 (6 bases). CDR3 length: 14 residues. Germline CDR1 and CDR2: SEHNR and FQNEAQ (reference sequence). V gave up 6 bases and J gave up 6 bases, with 15 bases separating them. CDR3 bases: TGTGCCAGCAGTTCAACAGGGTATGCTCAGCCCCAGCATTTT. This encodes CASSSTGYAQPQHF.

V is TRBV18 and J is TRBJ1-1; D is unclear. This CDR3 contains 13 residues. Germline V lookup: CDR1 KGHSH, CDR2 LQKENI. Trimming shortened V by 4 bases and J by 4 bases, and 10 bases separated the two germline ends. The CDR3 coding sequence is TGTGCCAGCTCACGCCCTGGGGTCACTGAAGCTTTCTTT. It codes for CASSRPGVTEAFF.

In its sample, this clonotype was seen a few times. The rearrangement joins TRBV6-1 to TRBJ1-5; D is possibly TRBD1 (6 bases). CDR3 length: 14 amino acids. The germline gives CDR1 MNHNS, CDR2 SASEGT. V shed 8 bases and J shed 0 bases, with 11 bases lying between them. CDR3 region: CASGRTDSNQPQHF. The CDR3 DNA follows: TGTGCCAGCGGCCGGACAGATAGCAATCAGCCCCAGCATTTT.

This clonotype was seen many times. The J gene is TRBJ1-4, the V gene TRBV6-1; D is unresolved. Germline CDR1 and CDR2: MNHNS and SASEGT. Trimming removed 7 bases at V and 8 bases at J, with 14 bases between. The CDR3 has 13 residues. The DNA for the CDR3 is TGTGCCAGCACCTACGGGGTGGGGGAAAAACTGTTTTTT. This gives the protein CASTYGVGEKLFF.

The J gene is TRBJ1-2, the V gene TRBV20-1; D possibly corresponds to TRBD1 (5 bases). This CDR3 spans 14 amino acids. CDR1 and CDR2 (germline): DFQATT, SNEGSKA (reference sequence). V lost 1 base, J lost 7 bases, and 16 bases lay in between. The CDR3 region is CSARAAGGESGYTF. CDR3 in DNA: TGCAGTGCTAGAGCTGCAGGAGGGGAGAGTGGCTACACCTTC.

The chain joins TRBV11-2 to TRBJ2-2, with D perhaps matching TRBD1 (5 bases). The germline V gene has CDR1 SGHAT and CDR2 FQNNGV. Between the trimmed V and J ends, which lost 5 bases and 4 bases, there was a span of 17 bases. There are 16 residues in the CDR3. The CDR3 is CASSQEGQNGTGELFF. In nucleotides, the CDR3 is TGTGCCAGCAGCCAAGAAGGACAAAACGGCACCGGGGAGCTGTTTTTT.

Ten or more counts support this clonotype. V and J are TRBV11-2 and TRBJ2-3; maybe TRBD1 (5 bases). This CDR3 spans 16 amino acids. V shed 5 bases and J shed 1 base, with 16 bases lying between them. Germline lookup yields CDR1 SGHAT and CDR2 FQNNGV. The CDR3 DNA reads TGTGCCAGCAGCCACCGCCAGGGATCGGGCACAGATACGCAGTATTTT. The encoded protein is CASSHRQGSGTDTQYF.

This clonotype occurred a few times. The chain couples TRBV30 to TRBJ1-5; D ambiguous. V lost 5 bases, J lost 3 bases, and 8 bases lay in between. This CDR3 has 12 residues. Germline-derived CDR1 and CDR2 are GTSNPN and SVGIG (reference sequence). The CDR3, as DNA: TGTGCCTGGTCGGAGGTCAATCAGCCCCAGCATTTT. This translates into CAWSEVNQPQHF.

This clonotype has a count of ten or more. V and J are TRBV20-1 and TRBJ2-1; 7 bases are a match to TRBD2. CDR3 length: 12 amino acids. The germline CDR1 and CDR2 sequences are DFQATT and SNEGSKA (reference sequence). V lost 6 bases, J lost 2 bases, and 1 base stayed unmatched. In nucleotides, the CDR3 is TGCAGTGCCCGGGGGGCCTACAATGAGCAGTTCTTC. Translated: CSARGAYNEQFF.

This clonotype was recorded many times. The rearrangement joins TRBV7-2 to TRBJ1-1, with D uncertain. Germline CDR1 and CDR2: SGHTA and FQGNSA. The CDR3 contains 13 residues. V lost 3 bases to trimming and J lost 5 bases, with 10 bases between them. This CDR3 reads CASSFDGGTEAFF. CDR3 nucleotides: TGTGCCAGCAGCTTCGACGGAGGGACTGAAGCTTTCTTT.

V is TRBV9 and J is TRBJ2-1; the match to TRBD2 covers 11 bases. CDR1 is SGDLS, CDR2 YYNGEE, per germline. The CDR3 runs 16 residues. Trimming removed 4 bases from V and 7 bases from J; junction bases left unmatched: 10. The CDR3 DNA sequence: TGTGCCAGCAGCTTCCAACTAGCGGGAGAGCGGAATGAGCAGTTCTTC. It is translated as CASSFQLAGERNEQFF.

The CDR3 sequence: CASSFFYNGDGYTF. CDR3 DNA sequence: TGCGCCAGCAGCTTCTTTTATAACGGCGATGGCTACACCTTC. The rearrangement joins TRBV5-1 to TRBJ1-2; D gene uncertain. The V and J ends lost 2 bases and 6 bases respectively, with 14 bases between them. Germline loops: CDR1 SGHRS, CDR2 YFSETQ. The CDR3 contains 14 residues.

This clonotype was seen only a few times. V is TRBV4-1 and J is TRBJ1-1; possibly TRBD1 for D (6 bases). Germline CDR1 MGHRA, CDR2 YSYEKL. This CDR3 has 14 amino acids. Between the trimmed V and J ends, which lost 3 bases and 4 bases, there was a span of 12 bases. The CDR3 loop reads CASSHWGRVTEAFF. The CDR3 DNA reads TGCGCCAGCAGCCACTGGGGGCGGGTCACTGAAGCTTTCTTT.

For this clonotype: The conserved closing phenylalanine or tryptophan is absent in this CDR3, likely reflecting a read error. The gene calls are TRBV20-1 and TRBJ2-3, with a weak D call TRBD2 (5 bases). The V end was cut by 5 bases, the J end by 1 base, with 22 bases between. CDR1 and CDR2 from the germline V gene are DFQATT and SNEGSKA (reference sequence). This CDR3 contains 17 residues. The CDR3 DNA reads TGCAGTGCTGGCGGGCCGGGCCCCAGACTTCGCACAGATACGCAGTATCTT. Amino acid sequence: CSAGGPGPRLRTDTQYL.

This clonotype showed up many times. The J gene is TRBJ1-6, the V gene TRBV6-1, with TRBD1 matching 7 bases. This CDR3 region has 13 residues. In germline, CDR1 is MNHNS, CDR2 SASEGT. V gave up 4 bases and J gave up 7 bases; unmatched junction bases: 1. CDR3 sequence (DNA): TGTGCCAGCAGTGCGACAGGGAATTCACCCCTCCACTTT. Protein: CASSATGNSPLHF.

This clonotype was observed a few times. The chain uses TRBV19 and TRBJ2-2; D might be TRBD2 (6 bases). Germline V gives CDR1 LNHDA, CDR2 SQIVND (reference sequence). V lost 3 bases and J lost 2, with 10 bases in between. The CDR3 covers 15 residues. In nucleotides, the CDR3 is TGTGCCAGTAGTATCTCGGGGGTTAACACCGGGGAGCTGTTTTTT. Translated: CASSISGVNTGELFF.

The rearrangement uses TRBV6-5 and TRBJ1-1; a possible D gene is TRBD1 (5 bases). The CDR3 sequence is 14 residues long. V lost 4 bases to trimming and J lost 4 bases, with 13 bases between them. Germline V gene data show CDR1 as MNHEY and CDR2 as SVGAGI. The chain's CDR3 is CASSFPGGGTEAFF. CDR3 sequence (DNA): TGTGCCAGCAGTTTCCCTGGGGGTGGCACTGAAGCTTTCTTT.

V and J are TRBV5-1 and TRBJ2-5, with 8 bases fitting TRBD2. The CDR3 runs to 15 residues. The junction had 10 bases not matched to a gene; V was cut back by 4 bases and J by 5 bases. CDR1 and CDR2 from the germline V gene are SGHRS and YFSETQ. The CDR3 region is CASSPTGTSRETQYF. The DNA for the CDR3 is TGCGCCAGCAGCCCAACCGGGACTAGTAGGGAGACCCAGTACTTC. Looking up the rest from reference TRBV5-1 and TRBJ2-5 gives the full variable domain: KAGVTQTPRYLIKTRGQQVTLSCSPISGHRSVSWYQQTPGQGLQFLFEYFSETQRNKGNFPGRFSGRQFSNSRSEMNVSTLELGDSALYLCASSPTGTSRETQYFGPGTRLLVL.

This clonotype occurred a few times. The chain uses TRBV7-9 and TRBJ2-7; TRBD1 agrees at 10 bases. CDR1 is SEHNR, CDR2 FQNEAQ, per germline (reference sequence). The CDR3 totals 13 residues. V lost 10 bases, J lost 9 bases, and 12 bases stayed unmatched. The chain's CDR3 is CATDRGPFGGQYV. The DNA for the CDR3 is TGTGCCACCGACAGGGGGCCTTTCGGTGGGCAGTACGTC.

The V and J genes are TRBV12-3 or TRBV12-4 and TRBJ2-1; 8 bases match TRBD2. This CDR3 spans 14 amino acids. J was trimmed by 8 bases and V by 1 base; bases with no gene match: 4. CDR3 residues: CASSLGVAGHEQFF. The CDR3 DNA is TGTGCCAGCAGTTTAGGTGTAGCGGGGCATGAGCAGTTCTTC.

This clonotype was observed at least ten times. The chain employs TRBV3-1 and TRBJ2-7; TRBD1 might be the D (6 bases). V lost 5 bases and J 0 bases, leaving 14 bases between the germline ends. This CDR3 is 15 amino acids long. Germline CDR1 LGHDT, CDR2 YNNKEL (reference sequence). CDR3: CASSIIRDNSYEQYF. The CDR3 DNA reads as TGTGCCAGCAGCATCATCCGGGACAACTCCTACGAGCAGTACTTC.

In this sample, this clonotype turned up many times. Here the CDR3 DNA reads TGTGCCAGCAGTTCCTCAGGGAATTCACCCCTCCACTTT. Translation: CASSSSGNSPLHF. V is TRBV12-3 or TRBV12-4 and J is TRBJ1-6; D is possibly TRBD1 (5 bases). The CDR3 has 13 amino acids. Trimming cost V 4 bases and J 7 bases, with 8 bases left between them.

This clonotype was observed at least ten times. V gene TRBV6-1 combines with J gene TRBJ1-3; tentative D call: TRBD1 (5 bases). Trimming shortened V by 4 bases and J by 2 bases, and 9 bases separated the two germline ends. Looked up from germline, CDR1 is MNHNS and CDR2 is SASEGT. CDR3 size: 14 residues. CDR3 protein: CASSATATGNTIYF. The CDR3 nucleotides read TGTGCCAGCAGTGCGACAGCCACTGGAAACACCATATATTTT.